This is a list of T cell receptor beta chains from one sample in a study of blood T cell repertoires in COVID-19. The repertoire was sequenced with immunoSEQ multiplex PCR; TCRdb's copy has only in-frame clones and lacks some. The sample has approximately 210,000 clones; 89% are singletons. The sequencing input was peripheral blood. The receptors stem from a woman in her 40s with acute or convalescent COVID-19. The CDR3 runs from the conserved cysteine through the conserved F or W. The D gene is left open where the match is weak. The size of a clone is reported for some rows only, either as once, few or many, or as a class for expanded clones.

v_call	d_call	j_call	clone_size	cdr3_aa	cdr3_nt
TRBV6-1	NA	TRBJ1-1	NA	CASSETVNTEAFF	TGTGCCAGCAGTGAGACAGTGAACACTGAAGCTTTCTTT
TRBV3-1/TRBV3-2	NA	TRBJ1-5	NA	CASSPHSIDNQPQHF	TGTGCCAGCAGCCCCCACAGCATCGACAATCAGCCCCAGCATTTT
TRBV6-1	NA	TRBJ1-4	NA	CASSEGRQGLEKLFF	TGTGCCAGCAGTGAAGGAAGGCAGGGTCTGGAAAAACTGTTTTTT
TRBV2	NA	TRBJ1-2	NA	CASSESTGPYGYTF	TGTGCCAGCAGTGAATCCACAGGGCCATATGGCTACACCTTC
TRBV4-1	NA	TRBJ2-3	NA	CASSQRPGGDWGDTQYF	TGCGCCAGCAGCCAGAGGCCGGGCGGGGACTGGGGAGATACGCAGTATTTT
TRBV10-1	NA	TRBJ1-5	NA	CASSEPGLDNQPQHF	TGCGCCAGCAGTGAGCCAGGGCTTGACAATCAGCCCCAGCATTTT
TRBV18	TRBD2	TRBJ2-1	NA	CASSPGGDGYNEQFF	TGTGCCAGCTCCCCCGGGGGGGATGGCTACAATGAGCAGTTCTTC
TRBV18	TRBD1	TRBJ1-1	NA	CASSPGFQGAGNTEAFF	TGTGCCAGCTCACCAGGATTTCAGGGGGCTGGGAACACTGAAGCTTTCTTT
TRBV5-4	NA	TRBJ2-5	NA	CASSQTGSSGTQYF	TGTGCCAGCAGCCAAACCGGGTCCAGTGGGACCCAGTACTTC
TRBV5-1	NA	TRBJ1-1	NA	CASSLSSNTEAFF	TGCGCCAGCAGCTTGTCCTCGAACACTGAAGCTTTCTTT
TRBV18	TRBD1	TRBJ1-2	once	CASSPTGVGGYTF	TGTGCCAGCTCACCAACAGGGGTTGGAGGCTACACCTTC
TRBV23-1	NA	TRBJ2-5	NA	CASIPGLRKETQYF	TGCGCCAGCATTCCGGGACTCAGAAAAGAGACCCAGTACTTC
TRBV3-1/TRBV3-2	TRBD1	TRBJ2-2	NA	CASSQQTGVTGELFF	TGTGCCAGCAGCCAACAAACAGGGGTCACCGGGGAGCTGTTTTTT
TRBV7-9	NA	TRBJ1-1	NA	CASSSDRLNTEAFF	TGTGCCAGCAGCTCGGACAGACTGAACACTGAAGCTTTCTTT
TRBV12-3/TRBV12-4	NA	TRBJ1-2	NA	CATSYEGYGYTF	TGTGCCACATCATACGAGGGCTATGGCTACACCTTC
TRBV18	NA	TRBJ1-1	NA	CASSPLQVLNTEAFF	TGTGCCAGCTCACCCCTACAGGTTTTGAACACTGAAGCTTTCTTT
TRBV14	TRBD1	TRBJ1-2	NA	CASSLMTGGYGYTF	TGTGCCAGCAGTCTCATGACAGGGGGCTATGGCTACACCTTC
TRBV5-1	NA	TRBJ1-4	NA	CASSPFPATNEKLFF	TGCGCCAGCAGCCCCTTCCCAGCAACTAATGAAAAACTGTTTTTT
TRBV4-1	TRBD2	TRBJ2-3	NA	CASSSGGSTDTQYF	TGCGCCAGCAGCAGCGGGGGTAGCACAGATACGCAGTATTTT
TRBV3-1/TRBV3-2	NA	TRBJ1-2	NA	CASSQPMAGSGYTF	TGTGCCAGCAGCCAACCCATGGCGGGGAGTGGCTACACCTTC
TRBV2	NA	TRBJ1-4	few	CASSKRTANEKLFF	TGTGCCAGCAGTAAACGGACAGCGAATGAAAAACTGTTTTTT
TRBV4-1	NA	TRBJ2-3	NA	CAIPLAPGTADTQYF	TGCGCCATTCCTCTAGCCCCGGGAACTGCAGATACGCAGTATTTT
TRBV6-5	NA	TRBJ2-2	NA	CASRGGTGNTGELFF	TGTGCCAGCAGGGGGGGGACAGGGAACACCGGGGAGCTGTTTTTT
TRBV5-1	TRBD1	TRBJ2-1	NA	CASSYGTGLYNEQFF	TGCGCCAGCAGCTACGGGACAGGCCTCTACAATGAGCAGTTCTTC
TRBV10-3	NA	TRBJ1-2	NA	CAIQEVYGYTF	TGTGCCATTCAGGAGGTGTATGGCTACACCTTC
TRBV10-1	NA	TRBJ1-1	NA	CASRLTLNTEAFF	TGCGCCAGCAGATTGACACTGAACACTGAAGCTTTCTTT